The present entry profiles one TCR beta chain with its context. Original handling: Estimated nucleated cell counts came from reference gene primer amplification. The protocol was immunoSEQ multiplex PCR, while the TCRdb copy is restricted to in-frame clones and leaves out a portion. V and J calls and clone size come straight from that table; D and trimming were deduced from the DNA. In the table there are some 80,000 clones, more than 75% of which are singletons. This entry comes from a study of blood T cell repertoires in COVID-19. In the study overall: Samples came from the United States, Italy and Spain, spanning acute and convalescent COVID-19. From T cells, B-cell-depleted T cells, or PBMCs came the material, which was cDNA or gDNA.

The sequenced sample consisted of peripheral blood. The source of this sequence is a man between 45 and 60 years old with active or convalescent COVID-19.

CDR3 protein: CASNNRRVPSGGAIYQETQYF. The CDR3 DNA sequence: TGTGCCAGCAACAACCGTCGAGTCCCTAGCGGGGGGGCTATTTACCAAGAGACCCAGTACTTC. V is TRBV13 and J is TRBJ2-5; 12 bases are a match to TRBD2. CDR3 length: 21 amino acids. The germline V gene has CDR1 PRHDT and CDR2 FYEKMQ (reference sequence). The V gene end was trimmed by 7 bases and the J gene end by 0 bases; junction bases not matched to a gene: 21.